Listed here are 20 T cell receptor beta chains from one sample, sequenced in a study of blood T cells in healthy people across ages. A J-beta primer mix and a sample-barcoded 5' primer were used in a second PCR of roughly 6 to 11 cycles. TCRdb used MiXCR to reprocess the 5' RACE reads, holding one entry per CDR3 protein. The sample holds some 900,000 distinct CDR3 sequences, around 46% seen once. What was sequenced was blood. All receptors come from a man aged 25-40 years in good health.

The chain employs TRBV29-1 and TRBJ1-4; TRBD1 aligns across 8 bases. V gave up 6 bases and J gave up 0 bases; unmatched junction bases: 6. Germline CDR1 SQVTM, CDR2 ANQGSEA. The CDR3 totals 15 residues. CDR3 in amino acids: CSVDTGGATNEKLFF. The CDR3 coding sequence is TGCAGCGTAGATACAGGGGGAGCAACTAATGAAAAACTGTTTTTT.

The genes are TRBV28 and TRBJ1-1; D is possibly TRBD1 (5 bases). V gave up 6 bases and J gave up 4 bases, with 24 bases separating them. Germline V CDR1 and CDR2: MDHEN, SYDVKM. The CDR3 length is 17 residues. DNA for the CDR3: TGTGCCAGCAGAGAGGGGCGAAGGGTGATACGTGGCACTGAAGCTTTCTTT. It codes for CASREGRRVIRGTEAFF.

The chain carries TRBV25-1 and TRBJ1-2; 7 nucleotides match TRBD1. Unmatched junction bases numbered 5, after V lost 3 bases and J lost 10 bases. Germline V lookup: CDR1 MGHDK, CDR2 SYGVNS. The CDR3 runs 12 residues. The CDR3 DNA follows: TGTGCCAGCAGTGATCAGGGGGAGGACTACACCTTC. Protein: CASSDQGEDYTF.

The chain couples TRBV6-5 to TRBJ2-7, with D perhaps matching TRBD1 (5 bases). V was pared by 1 base and J by 10 bases, with 17 bases between. The germline gives CDR1 MNHEY, CDR2 SVGAGI. This CDR3 spans 14 amino acids. The CDR3 region has the DNA TGTGCCAGCAGTTACTGGCAGGGCCAAGAGGCCCAGTACTTC. Translated: CASSYWQGQEAQYF.

Concerning this clonotype itself: Being one base from a much bigger clone, this may be a read error. The chain combines TRBV5-1 with TRBJ1-1; tentative D call: TRBD1 (5 bases). CDR3 length: 13 amino acids. Trimming cost V 3 bases and J 6 bases, with 12 bases left between them. Germline V gene sequence: CDR1 SGHRS, CDR2 YFSETQ. CDR3 nucleotide sequence: TGCGCCAGCAGCTGCGGGGCAATCGCTGAAGCTTTCTTT. The encoded protein is CASSCGAIAEAFF.

CDR3 sequence reads: CASQPPSPKPQYF. Written as DNA, the CDR3 is TGTGCCAGCCAGCCCCCCTCTCCGAAGCCGCAGTATTTT. The chain couples TRBV28 to TRBJ2-3; D unresolved. The germline gives CDR1 MDHEN, CDR2 SYDVKM. CDR3 length equals 13 residues. Between the trimmed V and J ends, which lost 8 bases and 10 bases, there was a span of 19 bases.

The chain joins TRBV6-2 or TRBV6-3 to TRBJ2-3; TRBD1 agrees at 10 bases. Germline V gene data show CDR1 as MNHEY and CDR2 as SVGEGT. CDR3 size: 18 residues. J gave up 0 bases and V 2 bases, and 8 bases lay outside the gene matches. CDR3 coding DNA: TGTGCCAGCAGTTACCGGAGGGACAGGGGATCGAGCACAGATACGCAGTATTTT. This codes for CASSYRRDRGSSTDTQYF.

A note on this clonotype: Given a much more abundant clone one base away, this may be a read error. As DNA, the CDR3 is TGTGCCAGCAGTTACTCGATCGACCCCTACAATGGGCAGTTCTTC. Residues: CASSYSIDPYNGQFF. The chain uses TRBV6-2 or TRBV6-3 and TRBJ2-1; D is uncertain. There are 15 residues in the CDR3. Looked up from germline, CDR1 is MNHEY and CDR2 is SVGEGT.

This clonotype was recorded a few times. CDR3 amino acids: CASSRGGHSYNEQFF. CDR3 bases: TGTGCCAGCAGCAGAGGGGGGCACTCCTACAATGAGCAGTTCTTC. The gene calls are TRBV5-6 and TRBJ2-1; D possibly matches TRBD1 or TRBD2 (6 bases each). The germline V gene encodes CDR1 SGHDT and CDR2 YYEEEE. The CDR3 runs to 15 residues. The germline V and J ends were trimmed by 4 bases and 0 bases, with 11 bases remaining between them.

J is TRBJ2-5 and V is TRBV13; D possibly corresponds to TRBD2 (5 bases). V lost 3 bases, J lost 11 bases, and 16 bases lay in between. The germline V gene encodes CDR1 PRHDT and CDR2 FYEKMQ (reference sequence). CDR3 size: 13 residues. CDR3 bases: TGTGCCAGCAGCTTCCTGGGCTCCGGGGAGCAGTACTTC. This codes for CASSFLGSGEQYF. The full variable domain, with the rest looked up from reference TRBV13 and TRBJ2-5, is AAGVIQSPRHLIKEKRETATLKCYPIPRHDTVYWYQQGPGQDPQFLISFYEKMQSDKGSIPDRFSAQQFSDYHSELNMSSLELGDSALYFCASSFLGSGEQYFGPGTRLLVL.

The sample holds a few counts of this clonotype. This rearrangement joins TRBV10-3 to TRBJ2-3, with 7 nucleotides matching TRBD2. Trimming at V came to 6 bases and at J to 4 bases, leaving 4 bases not matched to a gene. Looked up from germline, CDR1 is ENHRY and CDR2 is SYGVKD. The CDR3 has 13 amino acids. CDR3 sequence: CAIRGGDPDTQYF. The CDR3 nucleotides are TGTGCCATCAGGGGAGGGGACCCAGATACGCAGTATTTT.

The V call is TRBV7-2, the J call TRBJ1-5; D not certain. Looked up from germline, CDR1 is SGHTA and CDR2 is FQGNSA. The CDR3 consists of 15 residues. Between the trimmed V and J ends, which lost 0 bases and 2 bases, there was a span of 8 bases. CDR3 bases: TGTGCCAGCAGCTTAGCCGGGATTGGCAATCAGCCCCAGCATTTT. Translation gives CASSLAGIGNQPQHF.

J is TRBJ1-1 and V is TRBV27; a weak D match, TRBD1 (5 bases). The CDR3 is 13 amino acids. V lost 5 bases and J lost 4, with 11 bases in between. CDR1 and CDR2 from the germline V gene are MNHEY and SMNVEV (reference sequence). The CDR3 DNA is TGTGCCAGCAGTGGGGGACGGAGCACTGAAGCTTTCTTT. Encoded protein: CASSGGRSTEAFF.

The rearrangement uses TRBV20-1 and TRBJ2-1; the match to TRBD1 covers 11 bases. V was clipped by 6 bases and J by 1 base; unmatched bases: 23. In germline, CDR1 is DFQATT, CDR2 SNEGSKA (reference sequence). The CDR3 extends over 21 amino acids. The CDR3 region has the DNA TGCAGTGCCCTTGCCCTCTACCCCCTTGGACAGGGGGCTAGGTCCTACAATGAGCAGTTCTTC. As protein: CSALALYPLGQGARSYNEQFF.

The chain couples TRBV5-1 to TRBJ2-7, with 9 nucleotides matching TRBD1. Per the germline V gene, CDR1 is SGHRS and CDR2 is YFSETQ. The CDR3 extends over 15 amino acids. V gave up 0 bases and J gave up 2 bases; unmatched junction bases: 3. For the CDR3, the DNA is TGCGCCAGCAGCTTGGGTGACAGGGGGGCCTACGAGCAGTACTTC. This gives the protein CASSLGDRGAYEQYF. Filled out from reference TRBV5-1 and TRBJ2-7, the complete variable domain reads KAGVTQTPRYLIKTRGQQVTLSCSPISGHRSVSWYQQTPGQGLQFLFEYFSETQRNKGNFPGRFSGRQFSNSRSEMNVSTLELGDSALYLCASSLGDRGAYEQYFGPGTRLTVT.

This chain uses TRBV28 with TRBJ1-2; D is undetermined. Germline assignment: CDR1 MDHEN and CDR2 SYDVKM. The CDR3 is made up of 15 amino acids. Between the trimmed V and J ends, which lost 6 bases and 2 bases, there was a span of 16 bases. This CDR3 reads CASRPSLGRNYGYTF. The CDR3 DNA sequence: TGTGCCAGCAGGCCGTCCCTAGGGCGCAACTATGGCTACACCTTC.

V is TRBV7-2 and J is TRBJ2-3; 7 bases line up with TRBD1. CDR3 length: 13 residues. The V gene end was trimmed by 7 bases and the J gene end by 7 bases; junction bases not matched to a gene: 8. Germline values: CDR1 SGHTA, CDR2 FQGNSA. CDR3 DNA: TGTGCCAGCACCCCGATGACAGGGAATACGCAGTATTTT. This translates into CASTPMTGNTQYF.

This clonotype was seen a few times. J is TRBJ2-3 and V is TRBV5-1, with 8 bases fitting TRBD2. The CDR3 extends over 14 amino acids. In germline, CDR1 is SGHRS, CDR2 YFSETQ. V trimming: 5 bases; J trimming: 6 bases; junction bases outside the gene matches: 8. CDR3: CASSSVAGLDTQYF. The CDR3 DNA reads TGCGCCAGCAGTTCGGTAGCGGGGTTGGATACGCAGTATTTT.

This clonotype was found a few times. This chain links TRBV28 with TRBJ2-3, with 14 positions matching TRBD2. CDR1 and CDR2 from the germline V gene are MDHEN and SYDVKM. The CDR3 runs 16 residues. The ends lost 7 bases at V and 8 bases at J; junction bases unmatched: 11. This CDR3 reads CASITTSGGVPGTQYF. The CDR3 nucleotides are TGTGCCAGCATTACGACTAGCGGGGGGGTTCCGGGTACGCAGTATTTT.

The J gene is TRBJ1-4, the V gene TRBV6-2 or TRBV6-3; perhaps TRBD1 as D (5 bases). Per the germline V gene, CDR1 is MNHEY and CDR2 is SVGEGT. This CDR3 has 15 residues. Trimming removed 5 bases from V and 6 bases from J, with 16 bases in between. DNA for the CDR3: TGTGCCAGCAGTCTACCCGGGACTCAAGATGAAAAACTGTTTTTT. Translated, it gives CASSLPGTQDEKLFF.